Below are 25 T cell receptor beta chains sequenced from a single sample in a study of blood T cell repertoires in COVID-19. Assay: immunoSEQ multiplex PCR; the TCRdb copy retains only in-frame clones and omits some. Among fewer than 400,000 clones listed, 75% to 90% were seen once. The specimen was PBMCs or T cells enriched from blood (not recorded which). These receptor sequences come from a man aged 30 to 39 who had recovered from COVID-19.

The chain links TRBV7-9 to TRBJ2-1; 7 bases are a match to TRBD1. V gave up 5 bases and J gave up 5 bases; unmatched junction bases: 9. The CDR3 spans 15 residues. The germline V gene has CDR1 SEHNR and CDR2 FQNEAQ (reference sequence). The CDR3 is CASSTRQGNDNEQFF. DNA for the CDR3: TGTGCCAGCAGCACCCGACAGGGTAACGACAATGAGCAGTTCTTC. The full variable domain, in which reference TRBV7-9 and TRBJ2-1 provide the parts outside the CDR3, is DTGVSQNPRHKITKRGQNVTFRCDPISEHNRLYWYRQTLGQGPEFLTYFQNEAQLEKSRLLSDRFSAERPKGSFSTLEIQRTEQGDSAMYLCASSTRQGNDNEQFFGPGTRLTVL.

The CDR3 here is CASSPRGGNTIYF. The CDR3 DNA reads TGTGCCAGCAGCCCACGCGGGGGAAACACCATATATTTT. The chain carries TRBV6-2 or TRBV6-3 and TRBJ1-3; D remains ambiguous. Germline CDR1 is MNHEY and CDR2 is SVGEGT. Between the trimmed V and J ends, which lost 6 bases and 4 bases, there was a span of 10 bases. This CDR3 spans 13 amino acids.

The V call is TRBV27, the J call TRBJ2-5; D may be TRBD2 (5 bases). With 8 bases removed from V and 5 bases from J, the gap between germline ends came to 12 bases. The germline V gene has CDR1 MNHEY and CDR2 SMNVEV (reference sequence). The CDR3 is 12 residues long. The CDR3 is CASGTRRETQYF. The CDR3 nucleotides read TGTGCCAGCGGTACGAGGAGGGAGACCCAGTACTTC.

This chain's CDR3 is CASSLSTVSSYNSPLHF. The CDR3 DNA follows: TGTGCCAGCAGTTTATCCACAGTGAGCTCCTATAATTCACCCCTCCACTTT. This sequence joins TRBV28 and TRBJ1-6; D unresolved. Germline lookup yields CDR1 MDHEN and CDR2 SYDVKM. Trimming took 1 base from V and 0 from J, leaving 10 bases between them. The CDR3 sequence is 17 residues long.

This chain links TRBV29-1 with TRBJ2-1; TRBD2 agrees at 13 bases. Germline V lookup: CDR1 SQVTM, CDR2 ANQGSEA. The CDR3 extends over 15 amino acids. The junction had 0 bases not matched to a gene; V was cut back by 2 bases and J by 2 bases. The CDR3 region is CSVETSGGAYNEQFF. The DNA for the CDR3 is TGCAGCGTTGAAACTAGCGGGGGGGCCTACAATGAGCAGTTCTTC.

This rearrangement joins TRBV6-5 to TRBJ2-4, with 7 bases matching TRBD1. Trimming cost V 6 bases and J 8 bases; bases outside gene matches: 10. Germline CDR1 is MNHEY and CDR2 is SVGAGI. This CDR3 has 14 residues. The CDR3 coding sequence is TGTGCCAGCAGGGGGACAGCTTGGGAAGACATTCAGTACTTC. This encodes CASRGTAWEDIQYF.

CDR3 bases: TGTGCCAGCAGGGCGGGACTCTACTCCAATCAGCCCCAGCATTTT. It specifies CASRAGLYSNQPQHF. The rearrangement joins TRBV6-5 to TRBJ1-5, with a weak D call TRBD1 (5 bases). Germline values: CDR1 MNHEY, CDR2 SVGAGI. V gave up 6 bases and J gave up 3 bases, with 15 bases separating them. The CDR3 runs 15 residues.

The chain has TRBV28 and TRBJ2-4; D is unresolved. The CDR3 contains 16 residues. Per germline, CDR1 MDHEN and CDR2 SYDVKM. V shed 2 bases and J shed 3 bases, with 14 bases lying between them. The CDR3 protein is CASSLVNLGIKNIQYF. In DNA form, the CDR3 reads TGTGCCAGCAGTTTAGTGAATCTAGGAATCAAAAACATTCAGTACTTC.

The J gene is TRBJ1-2, the V gene TRBV4-1; D possibly corresponds to TRBD1 (5 bases). V shed 2 bases and J shed 3 bases, with 13 bases lying between them. The germline CDR1 and CDR2 sequences are MGHRA and YSYEKL. The CDR3 length is 15 residues. The CDR3 here is CASSQQGGGDYGYTF. CDR3 DNA: TGCGCCAGCAGCCAACAGGGCGGGGGGGACTATGGCTACACCTTC.

V gene TRBV11-1 combines with J gene TRBJ1-1; 9 nucleotides line up with TRBD1. CDR3 length: 14 residues. Germline assignment: CDR1 SGHAT and CDR2 FQDESV (reference sequence). J lost 3 bases, V lost 4 bases, and 3 bases had no gene match. CDR3 sequence: CASSSGQGYTEAFF. CDR3 nucleotide sequence: TGTGCCAGCAGCTCAGGACAGGGGTACACTGAAGCTTTCTTT.

V usage is TRBV3-1 (or the pseudogene TRBV3-2) and J usage is TRBJ2-7; 9 bases match TRBD1. Trimming cost V 6 bases and J 5 bases; bases outside gene matches: 5. Germline-derived CDR1 and CDR2 are LGHDT and YNNKEL (reference sequence). The CDR3 is made up of 13 amino acids. CDR3 nucleotides: TGTGCCAGCAGACCGGGACAGGGAAACGAGCAGTACTTC. Translated, it gives CASRPGQGNEQYF.

The chain links TRBV30 to TRBJ1-4, with 10 bases matching TRBD1. CDR1 GTSNPN and CDR2 SVGIG come from the germline V gene (reference sequence). The CDR3 has 13 amino acids. V lost 2 bases and J lost 9; bases outside the gene matches: 3. CDR3 coding DNA: TGTGCCTGGAGTACGGGACAGGGGAAAAAACTGTTTTTT. This gives the protein CAWSTGQGKKLFF.

The DNA for the CDR3 is TGTGCCAGCAGCTTTGCTAGCGGGGGGGCCGTCGATGAGCAGTTCTTC. Its protein product is CASSFASGGAVDEQFF. The chain links TRBV7-9 to TRBJ2-1; 12 nucleotides agree with TRBD2. Germline CDR1 SEHNR, CDR2 FQNEAQ (reference sequence). V was clipped by 3 bases and J by 8 bases; unmatched bases: 8. This CDR3 has 16 residues.

The chain employs TRBV15 and TRBJ2-7; the match to TRBD1 covers 9 bases. J was trimmed by 5 bases and V by 3 bases; bases with no gene match: 5. The germline gives CDR1 LNHNV, CDR2 YYDKDF (reference sequence). CDR3 length: 14 residues. In DNA form, the CDR3 reads TGTGCCACCAGCAGGCCGGGACAGGGTAACGAGCAGTACTTC. Protein product: CATSRPGQGNEQYF.

This sequence joins TRBV10-1 and TRBJ2-3; D might be TRBD1 (6 bases). Trimming left V 4 bases short and J 1 base short, with 9 bases between. This CDR3 is 14 amino acids long. Germline V CDR1 and CDR2: WNHNN, SYGVQD (reference sequence). The CDR3 reads CASSGNRGTDTQYF. The CDR3 DNA follows: TGCGCCAGCAGTGGAAACAGGGGCACAGATACGCAGTATTTT.

The chain has TRBV5-4 and TRBJ2-7; 10 nucleotides agree with TRBD1. The CDR3 runs 15 residues. Germline V lookup: CDR1 SGHNT, CDR2 YYREEE (reference sequence). V gave up 4 bases and J gave up 5 bases; unmatched junction bases: 9. CDR3 region: CASSAYDRGPNEQYF. The CDR3 DNA reads TGTGCCAGCAGCGCCTATGACAGGGGGCCTAACGAGCAGTACTTC.

The V and J genes are TRBV6-5 and TRBJ1-4; D is undetermined. CDR3 length: 13 amino acids. V lost 0 bases to trimming and J lost 8 bases, with 7 bases between them. From germline, CDR1 is MNHEY and CDR2 SVGAGI. CDR3 sequence: CASSYSGREKLFF. CDR3 nucleotides: TGTGCCAGCAGTTACTCGGGGAGAGAAAAACTGTTTTTT.

This chain joins TRBV11-3 and TRBJ2-5, with D tentatively TRBD1 (6 bases). V lost 5 bases and J lost 1, with 17 bases in between. The CDR3 is made up of 16 amino acids. Germline V CDR1 and CDR2: SGHNT, YENEEA. As DNA, the CDR3 is TGTGCCAGCAGCCCCGGAGTTGGGGGCCCCCAAGAGACCCAGTACTTC. The encoded protein is CASSPGVGGPQETQYF. Together with reference TRBV11-3 and TRBJ2-5, the CDR3 gives the full variable domain: EAGVVQSPRYKIIEKKQPVAFWCNPISGHNTLYWYLQNLGQGPELLIRYENEEAVDDSQLPKDRFSAERLKGVDSTLKIQPAELGDSAVYLCASSPGVGGPQETQYFGPGTRLLVL.

The rearrangement links TRBV7-9 to TRBJ2-5; D remains unclear. Looked up from germline, CDR1 is SEHNR and CDR2 is FQNEAQ (reference sequence). CDR3 length equals 13 residues. V was cut by 2 bases and J by 4 bases, with 8 bases left in between. CDR3 loop: CASSLQIVETQYF. The CDR3, as DNA: TGTGCCAGCAGCTTACAAATAGTAGAGACCCAGTACTTC.

The chain joins TRBV5-1 to TRBJ2-3; TRBD2 agrees at 11 bases. Germline CDR1 and CDR2: SGHRS and YFSETQ. Trimming at V came to 0 bases and at J to 4 bases, leaving 4 bases not matched to a gene. This CDR3 contains 16 residues. The chain's CDR3 is CASSLGGTSGADTQYF. The CDR3, as DNA: TGCGCCAGCAGCTTGGGAGGGACTAGCGGTGCAGATACGCAGTATTTT. The full variable domain, rest sourced from reference TRBV5-1 and TRBJ2-3, is KAGVTQTPRYLIKTRGQQVTLSCSPISGHRSVSWYQQTPGQGLQFLFEYFSETQRNKGNFPGRFSGRQFSNSRSEMNVSTLELGDSALYLCASSLGGTSGADTQYFGPGTRLTVL.

The chain is built from TRBV4-1 and TRBJ1-5, with 7 bases aligning to TRBD1. Germline values: CDR1 MGHRA, CDR2 YSYEKL. This CDR3 region has 16 residues. The ends lost 0 bases at V and 0 bases at J; junction bases unmatched: 2. The CDR3 DNA reads as TGCGCCAGCAGCCAAGAGAGGGGGCTTAGCAATCAGCCCCAGCATTTT. Its translation is CASSQERGLSNQPQHF.

The chain employs TRBV28 and TRBJ1-2, with 8 bases that match TRBD1. J was trimmed by 6 bases and V by 6 bases; bases with no gene match: 6. The length of the CDR3 is 13 residues. Germline-derived CDR1 and CDR2 are MDHEN and SYDVKM. DNA of the CDR3: TGTGCCAGCAGCCCCGGACAGGGCGATGGCTACACCTTC. It yields the protein CASSPGQGDGYTF.

V is TRBV5-6 and J is TRBJ1-6; tentative D call: TRBD1 (6 bases). V gave up 4 bases and J gave up 5 bases, with 16 bases separating them. The CDR3 has 16 amino acids. Germline CDR1 and CDR2: SGHDT and YYEEEE. CDR3 nucleotide sequence: TGTGCCAGCAGCCCCGCGGGGGGGCTGAATAATTCACCCCTCCACTTT. It yields the protein CASSPAGGLNNSPLHF. The full variable domain, with the rest looked up from reference TRBV5-6 and TRBJ1-6, is DAGVTQSPTHLIKTRGQQVTLRCSPKSGHDTVSWYQQALGQGPQFIFQYYEEEERQRGNFPDRFSGHQFPNYSSELNVNALLLGDSALYLCASSPAGGLNNSPLHFGNGTRLTVT.

This clone was seen once. The chain employs TRBV14 and TRBJ1-2; 10 bases map to TRBD1. CDR1 is SGHDN, CDR2 FVKESK, per germline. The CDR3 is 15 residues long. After removal of 3 bases from V and 4 bases from J, the junction contained 5 bases not matched to a gene. The DNA of the CDR3 is TGTGCCAGCAGCCAGAAGGGACAGGGGCTCTATGGCTACACCTTC. Residues: CASSQKGQGLYGYTF.

This clone was counted a single time. This chain uses TRBV7-9 with TRBJ1-2; TRBD1 matches 9 bases. V lost 5 bases, J lost 5 bases, and 6 bases stayed unmatched. CDR3 length: 14 amino acids. Germline CDR1 SEHNR, CDR2 FQNEAQ (reference sequence). The CDR3 protein is CASSRTGTGYGYTF. The CDR3 DNA is TGTGCCAGCAGCCGAACCGGGACAGGGTATGGCTACACCTTC.